This T cell receptor beta chain stems from a study of T cells in Graves' hyperthyroidism and ophthalmopathy. The V segment lost 3 bases and the J segment 2 bases; nucleotides outside the gene matches: 4. This CDR3 has 15 amino acids. The TCR beta CDR3 regions underwent amplification using RNA transcripts as the source. The HTBI primer set was used in a first-round RT-PCR of the TCR CDR3. MiXCR, run by TCRdb on the multiplex PCR reads, gives a single entry per CDR3 protein. The data contain about 210,000 distinct CDR3 sequences, around 18% of them singletons. Study results and limitations: Blood also showed most of the thyroid clonotypes that were expanded above 0.001. Ophthalmopathy was predicted by the model a median of roughly 6.6 months ahead of onset.

This clonotype has at least ten counts. The antigen is unknown. Sequenced: blood. The gene calls are TRBV12-3 or TRBV12-4 and TRBJ2-1; 7 bases are a match to TRBD2. The receptor was isolated from a man aged 40-50 years with Graves' hyperthyroidism. The CDR3 loop reads CASSFGGDPYNEQFF. The CDR3 DNA is TGTGCCAGCAGTTTTGGGGGGGATCCCTACAATGAGCAGTTCTTC.